Included here is one TCR beta chain sequence, with context. TCRdb reanalyzed the 5' RACE reads and collapses them to one entry per CDR3 protein, without DNA. With about 540,000 distinct CDR3 sequences in the sample, the ten largest clones hold 3.5% to 4.5%. CDR3 length: 15 residues. Germline CDR1 SQVTM, CDR2 ANQGSEA. This sample is part of a study of T cells expressing NK-cell markers. In the study overall: In sorted CD3+CD56+NKG2C+, CD3+CD56+NKG2C- and CD3+CD56-NKG2C+ T cells, TCR beta repertoires were obtained.

The clonotype originates from a man younger than 35 in good health. Sequences were obtained from blood T cells: a sorted CD56 or NKG2C T cell subset, CD4+ or CD8+ T cells, or bulk PBMC T cells (not recorded which). V usage is TRBV29-1 and J usage is TRBJ2-1; TCRdb reports TRBD1, a call that lacks DNA to check it against. CDR3: CSAGAATGPYNEQFF.